The 20 T cell receptor beta chains below come from one sample, sequenced in a study of T cells after posttransplantation cyclophosphamide. Profiling relied on immunoSEQ multiplex PCR, and the TCRdb table lists in-frame clones only, not all of them. The repertoire includes roughly 8,000 clones, 85% to 90% of them detected once, and about 1.2% sits in the top ten. Busulfan-fludarabine conditioning, marrow transplant, and cyclophosphamide on days +3 and +4 were administered. This material consisted of CD4+ T cells sorted from blood, taken around 1,300 days after allogeneic stem cell transplant with posttransplant cyclophosphamide. Every receptor here comes from a female patient between 50 and 59 years old who received an allogeneic stem cell transplant from a related donor, was CMV-positive, and had no GVHD. Some of these T cells may belong to the graft donor.

The V and J genes are TRBV18 and TRBJ1-1, with 10 bases fitting TRBD1. Germline CDR1 KGHSH, CDR2 LQKENI. This CDR3 comprises 17 residues. V lost 6 bases to trimming and J lost 3 bases; unmatched junction nucleotides: 13. The CDR3 bases are TGTGCCAGCTCCCCCCAGGGGACAGGGGTCGTTGACACTGAAGCTTTCTTT. Translation gives CASSPQGTGVVDTEAFF.

This clone was observed a single time. V gene TRBV6-6 combines with J gene TRBJ2-2; TRBD2 matches 12 bases. J lost 4 bases, V lost 6 bases, and 6 bases had no gene match. This CDR3 is built from 16 residues. The germline CDR1 and CDR2 sequences are MNHNY and SVGAGI (reference sequence). CDR3 loop: CASRDLAGGPTGELFF. CDR3 in DNA: TGTGCCAGCAGAGACCTAGCGGGAGGGCCCACCGGGGAGCTGTTTTTT.

This clone has only one observation. The chain employs TRBV7-9 and TRBJ2-7, with D possibly matching TRBD1 (5 bases). V was pared by 3 bases and J by 1 base, with 7 bases between. Germline V lookup: CDR1 SEHNR, CDR2 FQNEAQ (reference sequence). The CDR3 has 13 amino acids. The DNA for the CDR3 is TGTGCCAGCAGCTTTGGGGCGTCCTACGAGCAGTACTTC. As protein: CASSFGASYEQYF. Complete variable domain (other parts from reference TRBV7-9 and TRBJ2-7): DTGVSQNPRHKITKRGQNVTFRCDPISEHNRLYWYRQTLGQGPEFLTYFQNEAQLEKSRLLSDRFSAERPKGSFSTLEIQRTEQGDSAMYLCASSFGASYEQYFGPGTRLTVT.

The chain links TRBV10-3 to TRBJ2-1, with TRBD2 identical over 10 bases. Looked up from germline, CDR1 is ENHRY and CDR2 is SYGVKD. The CDR3 length is 15 residues. V lost 5 bases and J lost 2; bases outside the gene matches: 3. Written as DNA, the CDR3 is TGTGCCATCAGTCAAGCGGGAGGGCCCTACAATGAGCAGTTCTTC. Translation: CAISQAGGPYNEQFF.

The J gene is TRBJ1-2, the V gene TRBV27; 8 bases fit TRBD1. The germline CDR1 and CDR2 sequences are MNHEY and SMNVEV (reference sequence). The CDR3 extends over 14 amino acids. J lost 3 bases, V lost 6 bases, and 6 bases had no gene match. The CDR3: CASSYSGQDYGYTF. CDR3 DNA: TGTGCCAGCAGCTATTCGGGACAGGACTATGGCTACACCTTC.

The genes are TRBV4-3 and TRBJ2-1; 11 nucleotides line up with TRBD2. This CDR3 contains 16 residues. The V segment lost 2 bases and the J segment 9 bases; nucleotides outside the gene matches: 9. Per germline, CDR1 LGHNA and CDR2 YSLEER. CDR3 in DNA: TGCGCCAGCAGCCAACAGGGACTAGCGGAGGGGGGTGAGCAGTTCTTC. Translated, it gives CASSQQGLAEGGEQFF.

The chain combines TRBV2 with TRBJ2-2; 7 nucleotides line up with TRBD2. The CDR3 loop spans 14 amino acids. V was clipped by 7 bases and J by 7 bases; unmatched bases: 9. Germline CDR1 and CDR2: SNHLY and FYNNEI. The CDR3 loop is CASMAGELIGELFF. In DNA form, the CDR3 reads TGTGCCAGCATGGCGGGAGAGTTGATCGGGGAGCTGTTTTTT.

The V and J genes are TRBV5-1 and TRBJ1-2; no reliable D call. Between the trimmed V and J ends, which lost 4 bases and 2 bases, there was a span of 18 bases. The CDR3 spans 16 residues. Germline V gives CDR1 SGHRS, CDR2 YFSETQ. DNA for the CDR3: TGCGCCAGCAGCCTTTCGGAGAGCGAAGGCAACTATGGCTACACCTTC. It codes for CASSLSESEGNYGYTF.

The chain combines TRBV19 with TRBJ2-5; TRBD1 might be the D (5 bases). Germline lookup yields CDR1 LNHDA and CDR2 SQIVND (reference sequence). This CDR3 contains 15 residues. V shed 3 bases and J shed 1 base, with 12 bases lying between them. CDR3 protein: CASSMMRQGQETQYF. The CDR3 DNA reads as TGTGCCAGTAGTATGATGCGGCAGGGCCAAGAGACCCAGTACTTC.

The V call is TRBV27, the J call TRBJ1-2, with 8 nucleotides matching TRBD1. In germline, CDR1 is MNHEY, CDR2 SMNVEV (reference sequence). V lost 0 bases and J lost 5; bases outside the gene matches: 5. The CDR3 sequence is 15 residues long. The CDR3 reads CASSLSRTGRYGYTF. CDR3 nucleotide sequence: TGTGCCAGCAGTTTATCACGGACAGGGAGGTATGGCTACACCTTC.

This rearrangement joins TRBV7-7 to TRBJ2-5, with D possibly TRBD1 on 5 matching bases. Germline V gene data show CDR1 as SSHAT and CDR2 as FNYEAQ (reference sequence). V was shortened by 1 base and J by 7 bases, with 19 bases between the two germline ends. The CDR3 is 16 amino acids. CDR3 sequence: CASSLDSIGAFGTQYF. CDR3 sequence (DNA): TGTGCCAGCAGCTTAGACAGTATTGGGGCTTTTGGGACCCAGTACTTC. The whole variable domain, filled in from reference TRBV7-7 and TRBJ2-5, reads GAGVSQSPRYKVTKRGQDVTLRCDPISSHATLYWYQQALGQGPEFLTYFNYEAQPDKSGLPSDRFSAERPEGSISTLTIQRTEQRDSAMYRCASSLDSIGAFGTQYFGPGTRLLVL.

This clone was detected only a few times. The J gene is TRBJ1-6, the V gene TRBV6-1; D is uncertain. The CDR3 loop spans 17 amino acids. With 3 bases removed from V and 12 bases from J, the gap between germline ends came to 24 bases. Germline values: CDR1 MNHNS, CDR2 SASEGT. CDR3 region: CASSDIPSKLVIRPLHF. In DNA, the CDR3 is TGTGCCAGCAGTGATATCCCCTCTAAACTGGTGATTCGACCCCTCCACTTT.

The chain carries TRBV25-1 and TRBJ2-1; D remains unclear. Germline CDR1 reads MGHDK; CDR2 reads SYGVNS. The CDR3 totals 11 residues. Trimming shortened V by 2 bases and J by 11 bases, and 7 bases separated the two germline ends. The CDR3 is CASSEVLQQFF. In nucleotides, the CDR3 is TGTGCCAGCAGTGAAGTACTCCAGCAGTTCTTC.

V gene TRBV11-2 combines with J gene TRBJ2-2; TRBD1 matches at 8 bases. CDR3 length: 15 amino acids. V shed 5 bases, J shed 5 bases, and the junction held 7 bases outside the gene matches. CDR1 SGHAT and CDR2 FQNNGV come from the germline V gene. This CDR3 reads CASSPKDRATGELFF. DNA of the CDR3: TGTGCCAGCAGCCCCAAGGACAGGGCAACCGGGGAGCTGTTTTTT.

The chain couples TRBV4-1 to TRBJ2-5, with TRBD1 matching over 9 bases. J lost 4 bases, V lost 3 bases, and 6 bases had no gene match. Germline CDR1 is MGHRA and CDR2 is YSYEKL. This CDR3 is 15 amino acids long. The CDR3 region has the DNA TGCGCCAGCAGCCAGGGACAGGGCAGTTTAGAGACCCAGTACTTC. Translation gives CASSQGQGSLETQYF.

This clone was recorded a few times. The chain couples TRBV9 to TRBJ1-2, with a weak D call TRBD1 (6 bases). The CDR3 is 14 amino acids. V was trimmed by 3 bases and J by 2 bases, leaving 11 bases between them. CDR1 and CDR2 from the germline V gene are SGDLS and YYNGEE. The CDR3 loop is CASSAFTGNYGYTF. DNA for the CDR3: TGTGCCAGCAGCGCATTTACAGGGAACTATGGCTACACCTTC.

This chain connects TRBV10-3 to TRBJ2-7; TRBD1 aligns across 9 bases. The CDR3 is 17 amino acids. Unmatched junction bases numbered 11, after V lost 3 bases and J lost 2 bases. Germline values: CDR1 ENHRY, CDR2 SYGVKD. CDR3 coding DNA: TGTGCCATCAGTGACCCGTCGACAGGGGGTTTTACCTACGAGCAGTACTTC. Its translation: CAISDPSTGGFTYEQYF.

V and J are TRBV2 and TRBJ2-7, with TRBD1 matching over 10 bases. After removal of 5 bases from V and 2 bases from J, the junction contained 3 bases not matched to a gene. This CDR3 contains 14 residues. CDR1 and CDR2 from the germline V gene are SNHLY and FYNNEI. CDR3 protein: CASSRDRGAYEQYF. The CDR3 DNA sequence: TGTGCCAGCAGTAGGGACAGGGGAGCCTACGAGCAGTACTTC.

The gene calls are TRBV5-1 and TRBJ1-5; D possibly corresponds to TRBD1 (6 bases). Between the trimmed V and J ends, which lost 4 bases and 7 bases, there was a span of 12 bases. The germline V gene encodes CDR1 SGHRS and CDR2 YFSETQ. This CDR3 contains 13 residues. The CDR3 DNA reads TGCGCCAGCAGCCTGGACAGATCGCAGCCCCAGCATTTT. This encodes CASSLDRSQPQHF.

The chain recombines TRBV20-1 with TRBJ2-4; 9 bases align to TRBD2. Trimming cost V 3 bases and J 15 bases; bases outside gene matches: 3. This CDR3 comprises 10 residues. Germline lookup yields CDR1 DFQATT and CDR2 SNEGSKA (reference sequence). The CDR3: CSASGGRGYF. The CDR3 bases are TGCAGTGCTAGCGGCGGGAGGGGGTACTTC.